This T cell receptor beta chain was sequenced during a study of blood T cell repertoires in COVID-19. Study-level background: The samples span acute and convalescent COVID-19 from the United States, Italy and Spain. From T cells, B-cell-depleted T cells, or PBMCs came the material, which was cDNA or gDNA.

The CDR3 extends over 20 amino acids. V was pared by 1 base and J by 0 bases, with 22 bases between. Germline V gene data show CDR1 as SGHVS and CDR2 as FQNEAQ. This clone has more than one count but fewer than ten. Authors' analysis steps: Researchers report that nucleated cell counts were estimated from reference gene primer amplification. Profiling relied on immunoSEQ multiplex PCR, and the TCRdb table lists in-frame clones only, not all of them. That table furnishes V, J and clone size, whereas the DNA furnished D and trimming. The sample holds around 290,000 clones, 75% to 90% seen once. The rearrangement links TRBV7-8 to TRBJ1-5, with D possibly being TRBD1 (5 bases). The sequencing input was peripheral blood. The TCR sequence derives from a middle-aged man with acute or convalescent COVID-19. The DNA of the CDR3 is TGTGCCAGCAGCTTAGATAGGGCGGGGGACCGTTCTTATAGCAATCAGCCCCAGCATTTT. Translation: CASSLDRAGDRSYSNQPQHF.